A selection of T cell receptor beta chains follows, all from one sample in a study of blood T cell repertoires in COVID-19. Some clones are missing from TCRdb's copy, which holds only in-frame ones; the method was immunoSEQ multiplex PCR. The sample has about 400,000 clones; roughly 90% are singletons. The sequenced material came from PBMCs or T cells enriched from blood (not recorded which). Every receptor here comes from a woman in her 30s who had recovered from COVID-19. The CDR3 runs from the conserved cysteine through the conserved F or W. D genes are given only for firm matches. A clone size is listed for some rows: how often the clone was seen (once, few, many), or a class if it is expanded.

V gene	J gene	clone size	D gene	CDR3 DNA	CDR3 protein
TRBV6-5	TRBJ1-1	.	TRBD1	TGTGCCAGCAGTACCGACAGGGCTAAAACTGAAGCTTTCTTT	CASSTDRAKTEAFF
TRBV9	TRBJ1-1	.	TRBD1	TGTGCCAGCAGCCCACAACCGGGGACAGTGAACACTGAAGCTTTCTTT	CASSPQPGTVNTEAFF
TRBV7-3	TRBJ2-7	once	.	TGTGCCAGCAGCTTGCTTGGGACACCGACCCCCTACGAGCAGTACTTC	CASSLLGTPTPYEQYF
TRBV29-1	TRBJ2-7	.	.	TGCAGCGTGATCACCAGAGGATACGAGCAGTACTTC	CSVITRGYEQYF
TRBV7-9	TRBJ2-6	.	TRBD1	TGTGCCAGCAGCACAGGACAGGGGACCTCTGGGGCCAACGTCCTGACTTTC	CASSTGQGTSGANVLTF
TRBV7-8	TRBJ1-2	.	.	TGTGCCAGCAGCTTAGGCGGCGCAATCCTCTATGGCTACACCTTC	CASSLGGAILYGYTF
TRBV7-2	TRBJ1-4	once	TRBD1	TGTGCCAGCAGCCCTGGGACAGTTAAGAAAAAACTGTTTTTT	CASSPGTVKKKLFF
TRBV3-1/TRBV3-2	TRBJ2-7	.	.	TGTGCCAGCAGCCAAGATTTTCCCCCGTACGAGCAGTACTTC	CASSQDFPPYEQYF
TRBV20-1	TRBJ2-7	.	TRBD1	TGCAGTGCTAGTGCGGGGACAGGGGCGCGAAGTGAGCAGTACTTC	CSASAGTGARSEQYF
TRBV28	TRBJ1-1	.	.	TGTGCCAGCAGTTTAAGGACAGCGATGAACACTGAAGCTTTCTTT	CASSLRTAMNTEAFF
TRBV28	TRBJ1-2	.	TRBD1	TGTGCCAGCAGTTTTCGGGACAGGTATGGCTACACCTTC	CASSFRDRYGYTF
TRBV24-1	TRBJ1-2	.	.	TGTGCCACCAGTGACCCTCCAGGGGCCTACACCTTC	CATSDPPGAYTF
TRBV7-2	TRBJ2-1	once	TRBD2	TGTGCCAGCAGCTTATCTAGCGGGAGCTTTAAGGGCAATGAGCAGTTCTTC	CASSLSSGSFKGNEQFF
TRBV5-1	TRBJ1-4	few	.	TGCGCCAGCAGCCCGAGAGGGCAAGTTGAAAAACTGTTTTTT	CASSPRGQVEKLFF
TRBV19	TRBJ1-1	many	.	TGTGCCAGTAGTATAGGAACAAGGACAGAAGCTTTCTTT	CASSIGTRTEAFF
TRBV7-8	TRBJ1-1	.	.	TGTGCCAGCAGCTTAAGGTCAGGGTATTTGAACACTGAAGCTTTCTTT	CASSLRSGYLNTEAFF
TRBV27	TRBJ1-4	.	TRBD1	TGTGCCAGCAGGTCTAACGGACAGGGGGCTCGGGAAAAACTGTTTTTT	CASRSNGQGAREKLFF
TRBV11-2	TRBJ2-7	.	TRBD2	TGTGCCAGCAGCTTAGATCCTAGCGGGAGCCAAAGGGAGTACTTC	CASSLDPSGSQREYF
TRBV5-1	TRBJ2-7	.	.	TGCGCCAGCAGCTTGGGTCAGGCAGCAATCTCCTACGAGCAGTACTTC	CASSLGQAAISYEQYF
TRBV4-2	TRBJ1-2	.	.	TGTGCCAGCAGAAAAACTGGGGGAAACAGGGATGGCTACACCTTC	CASRKTGGNRDGYTF
TRBV2	TRBJ2-2	.	.	TGTGCCAGCAGTGAGGTTAGCGGCGACACCGGGGAGCTGTTTTTT	CASSEVSGDTGELFF
TRBV12-3/TRBV12-4	TRBJ2-7	.	.	TGTGCCACCTCGATCAGGGGCTTCGAGCAGTACTTC	CATSIRGFEQYF
TRBV7-2	TRBJ2-3	.	.	TGTGCCAGCAGCTTCGAGACAGGCACAGATACGCAGTATTTT	CASSFETGTDTQYF
TRBV10-3	TRBJ1-3	few	.	TGTGCCATCACAGGGAACTCTGGAAACACCATATATTTT	CAITGNSGNTIYF
TRBV30	TRBJ1-2	.	.	TGTGCCTGGAGTAGACAGGTTGAGGATGGCTACACCTTC	CAWSRQVEDGYTF
TRBV28	TRBJ2-6	.	.	TGTGCCAGCAGTCCCGTAGCTTCTGGGGCCAACGTCCTGACTTTC	CASSPVASGANVLTF
TRBV4-1	TRBJ2-2	.	.	TGCGCCAGCAGCCAAGATGGCGGGACAGCCGCCCGGGAGCTGTTTTTT	CASSQDGGTAARELFF
TRBV5-1	TRBJ2-7	.	TRBD1	TGCGCCAGCAGCTTGCTTTCCGGGACAGGGGGTCAAGCCTACGAGCAGTACTTC	CASSLLSGTGGQAYEQYF
TRBV27	TRBJ1-6	.	.	TGTGCCAGCAGTTGGCTTAATTCACCCCTCCACTTT	CASSWLNSPLHF
TRBV6-1	TRBJ1-2	.	.	TGTGCCAGCAGTGAGAGGTTCCGTGGCTACACCTTC	CASSERFRGYTF
TRBV2	TRBJ2-1	few	TRBD1	TGTGCCAGCAGTCCCCACCGGGACAGGGAGAATGAGCAGTTCTTC	CASSPHRDRENEQFF
TRBV2	TRBJ1-5	few	TRBD1	TGTGCCAGCAGTGGCGGGACAGAGGGATCCCAGCCCCAGCATTTT	CASSGGTEGSQPQHF
TRBV19	TRBJ2-5	.	TRBD2	TGTGCCAGTAGGGTCGGGCTAGCGGGATTGGAGACCCAGTACTTC	CASRVGLAGLETQYF
TRBV7-9	TRBJ1-6	.	TRBD1	TGTGCCAGCAGCTTTGTTACAGGGGGCGATTCACCCCTCCACTTT	CASSFVTGGDSPLHF
TRBV28	TRBJ2-1	.	.	TGTGCCAGCAGTTCGTTGGACAGTAAAAACTACAATGAGCAGTTCTTC	CASSSLDSKNYNEQFF
TRBV9	TRBJ2-3	.	.	TGTGCCAGCAGCGTAGGGGTCAGGATAAACACAGATACGCAGTATTTT	CASSVGVRINTDTQYF
TRBV2	TRBJ1-2	.	TRBD1	TGTGCCACCCGACAGGGAACTAACTATGGCTACACCTTC	CATRQGTNYGYTF
TRBV6-5	TRBJ1-5	.	.	TGTGCCAGCACGACGCGGCCGCAAAGGAATCAGCCCCAGCATTTT	CASTTRPQRNQPQHF
TRBV27	TRBJ2-1	.	TRBD2	TGTGCCAGCACCTCCATACTAGCGGGAATCCCCTACAATGAGCAGTTCTTC	CASTSILAGIPYNEQFF
TRBV27	TRBJ2-7	.	TRBD2	TGTGCCAGCAACCCGACTAGCGGGAGGTTCGAGCAGTACTTC	CASNPTSGRFEQYF